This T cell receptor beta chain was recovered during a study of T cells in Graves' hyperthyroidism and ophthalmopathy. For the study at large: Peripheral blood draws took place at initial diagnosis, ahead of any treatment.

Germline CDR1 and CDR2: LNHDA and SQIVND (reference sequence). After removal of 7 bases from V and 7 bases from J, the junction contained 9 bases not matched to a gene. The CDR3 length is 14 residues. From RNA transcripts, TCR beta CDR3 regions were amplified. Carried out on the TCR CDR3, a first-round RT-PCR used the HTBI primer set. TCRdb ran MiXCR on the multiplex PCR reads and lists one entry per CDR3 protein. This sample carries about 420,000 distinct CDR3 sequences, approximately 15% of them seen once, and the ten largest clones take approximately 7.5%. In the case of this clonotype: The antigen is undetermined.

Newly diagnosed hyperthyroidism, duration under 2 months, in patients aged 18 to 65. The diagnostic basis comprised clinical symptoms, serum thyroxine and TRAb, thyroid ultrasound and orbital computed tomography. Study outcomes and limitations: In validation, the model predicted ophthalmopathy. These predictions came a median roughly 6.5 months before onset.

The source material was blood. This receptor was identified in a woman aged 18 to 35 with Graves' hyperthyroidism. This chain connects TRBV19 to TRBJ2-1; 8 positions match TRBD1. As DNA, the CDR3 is TGTGCCAGTACCCGGGACAGGTCCAGAAATGAGCAGTTCTTC. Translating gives CASTRDRSRNEQFF.